This TCR beta chain was sequenced during a study of regulatory T cells in long-lasting Graves disease. Notes on the study in general: With 2,500 to 3,500 shared public clonotypes, persistent patients exceeded new patients, who shared around 970.

Time point described: newly diagnosed GD, antithyroid drugs for less than 3 months. The TCR library was made from RNA that had been extracted from PBMCs in TRIzol. There are a few counts of this clonotype. Its antigen remains unidentified. Combining iRepertoire HTBI primers with Arm-PCR of CDR3 regions, the authors built TCR beta libraries. Via MiXCR, TCRdb re-called the multiplex PCR reads, giving one row per CDR3 protein. This sample has roughly 400,000 distinct CDR3 sequences, with 16% found just once. This CDR3 is built from 14 residues. Germline CDR1 and CDR2: KGHSH and LQKENI. Trimming shortened V by 6 bases and J by 6 bases, and 18 bases separated the two germline ends. A further study also used this sample, focusing on T cells in Graves' hyperthyroidism and ophthalmopathy.

Sample: peripheral blood mononuclear cells (PBMCs), taken at new diagnosis, from a patient treated with antithyroid drugs. The sequence was collected from a woman aged 18-35 years with Graves disease. This sequence joins TRBV18 and TRBJ2-7; D is uncertain. Here the CDR3 DNA reads TGTGCCAGCTCTCCCTGGGGTGCCCGTGTCGAGCAGTACTTC. Its protein product is CASSPWGARVEQYF.